The clone carrying this T cell receptor beta chain was recorded only once. Antigen unknown. The germline gives CDR1 SGDLS, CDR2 YYNGEE. The CDR3 is 15 residues long. The V gene end was trimmed by 0 bases and the J gene end by 9 bases; junction bases not matched to a gene: 8. This record comes from a study of chemoradiotherapy in HPV16-positive cancers. The study, taken as a whole, reports: Only two HPV16-positive patients supplied the functional HPV-specificity definition. During treatment, candidate HPV-specific clones and E7-related motifs expanded in tumor.

TCRdb's table, derived via immunoSEQ multiplex PCR, lists solely in-frame clones and lacks some. This repertoire shows under 20,000 clones, roughly 80% found once; its top ten account for about 4%. The rearrangement links TRBV9 to TRBJ2-7; TRBD2 aligns across 11 bases. Material: blood, obtained from a patient who underwent chemoradiotherapy. This TCR derives from a human donor with HPV-associated anogenital cancer. CDR3 protein: CASSVGGSGGDRQYF. The CDR3 coding sequence is TGTGCCAGCAGCGTAGGAGGTAGCGGGGGGGATCGGCAGTACTTC.